Listed below are T cell receptor beta chains from one sample, sequenced in a study of identical twins. TCRdb re-derived calls from the 5' RACE reads in MiXCR, one entry per CDR3 protein. The data hold roughly 250,000 distinct CDR3 sequences, with 5.5% to 7% observed a single time. These data also formed part of another study, on yellow fever vaccine responses in identical twins.

The sequenced material came from memory (CD45RO+) T cells sorted from blood. These receptor sequences come from a young woman in good health. The CDR3 runs from the conserved cysteine through the conserved F or W. D genes are given only for firm matches. Expanded clones get a size class; other rows say once, few or many, or leave the size out.

V	size	D	J	CDR3	DNA
TRBV7-9	.	.	TRBJ2-3	CVLAGVTSTDTQYF	TGTGTCCTGGCAGGGGTCACTAGCACAGATACGCAGTATTTT
TRBV4-1	.	.	TRBJ1-6	CASSQGVVNSPLHF	TGCGCCAGCAGCCAAGGAGTGGTTAATTCACCCCTCCACTTT
TRBV5-1	.	TRBD2	TRBJ2-5	CASRNERGRETQYF	TGCGCCAGCAGAAACGAGCGGGGGAGGGAGACCCAGTACTTC
TRBV11-2	few	.	TRBJ2-3	CASSQSRDVTDTQYF	TGTGCCAGCAGCCAAAGCCGGGACGTCACAGATACGCAGTATTTT
TRBV20-1	few	TRBD2	TRBJ2-1	CSAISGLAVYNEQFF	TGCAGTGCTATATCCGGACTAGCGGTCTACAATGAGCAGTTCTTC
TRBV18	many	TRBD1	TRBJ1-6	CASSPLDRAGPLHF	TGTGCCAGCTCACCACTGGACAGGGCGGGTCCCCTCCACTTT
TRBV24-1	many	.	TRBJ2-1	CATSEGLGYQNEQFF	TGTGCCACCAGTGAAGGTTTAGGGTACCAAAATGAGCAGTTCTTC
TRBV10-1	.	.	TRBJ2-2	CASSEGGTGELFF	TGCGCCAGCAGTGAGGGAGGAACCGGGGAGCTGTTTTTT
TRBV12-3/TRBV12-4	many	.	TRBJ2-3	CASSLGAGSRTDTQYF	TGTGCCAGCAGTTTAGGGGCTGGGAGCCGCACAGATACGCAGTATTTT
TRBV20-1	few	.	TRBJ1-5	CSASSNSNQPQHF	TGCAGTGCTAGTTCCAATAGCAATCAGCCCCAGCATTTT
TRBV5-1	many	TRBD1	TRBJ2-5	CASSLWTGWQETQYF	TGCGCCAGCAGCCTGTGGACAGGGTGGCAAGAGACCCAGTACTTC
TRBV10-3	.	TRBD2	TRBJ2-2	CAIGLAGNTGELFF	TGTGCCATCGGGCTAGCGGGGAACACCGGGGAGCTGTTTTTT
TRBV12-3/TRBV12-4	.	TRBD2	TRBJ2-7	CASREAGAGSYEQYF	TGTGCCAGCAGGGAAGCGGGAGCGGGGTCCTACGAGCAGTACTTC
TRBV2	many	.	TRBJ2-3	CASSESGVDTDTQYF	TGTGCCAGCAGTGAATCGGGGGTTGACACAGATACGCAGTATTTT
TRBV20-1	.	TRBD2	TRBJ2-2	CSARPAGADTGELFF	TGCAGTGCTCGACCAGCGGGAGCGGACACCGGGGAGCTGTTTTTT